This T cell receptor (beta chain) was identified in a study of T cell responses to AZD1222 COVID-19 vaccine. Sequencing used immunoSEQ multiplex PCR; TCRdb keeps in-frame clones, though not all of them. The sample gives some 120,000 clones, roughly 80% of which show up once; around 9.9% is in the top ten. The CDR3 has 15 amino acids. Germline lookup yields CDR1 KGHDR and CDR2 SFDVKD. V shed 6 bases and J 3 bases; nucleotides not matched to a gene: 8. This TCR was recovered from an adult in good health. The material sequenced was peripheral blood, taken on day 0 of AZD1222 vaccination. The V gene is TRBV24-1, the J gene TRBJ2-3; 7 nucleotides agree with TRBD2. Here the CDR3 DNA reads TGTGCCACCAGTTTCCCGGGAGGCGGTACAGATACGCAGTATTTT. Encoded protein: CATSFPGGGTDTQYF.